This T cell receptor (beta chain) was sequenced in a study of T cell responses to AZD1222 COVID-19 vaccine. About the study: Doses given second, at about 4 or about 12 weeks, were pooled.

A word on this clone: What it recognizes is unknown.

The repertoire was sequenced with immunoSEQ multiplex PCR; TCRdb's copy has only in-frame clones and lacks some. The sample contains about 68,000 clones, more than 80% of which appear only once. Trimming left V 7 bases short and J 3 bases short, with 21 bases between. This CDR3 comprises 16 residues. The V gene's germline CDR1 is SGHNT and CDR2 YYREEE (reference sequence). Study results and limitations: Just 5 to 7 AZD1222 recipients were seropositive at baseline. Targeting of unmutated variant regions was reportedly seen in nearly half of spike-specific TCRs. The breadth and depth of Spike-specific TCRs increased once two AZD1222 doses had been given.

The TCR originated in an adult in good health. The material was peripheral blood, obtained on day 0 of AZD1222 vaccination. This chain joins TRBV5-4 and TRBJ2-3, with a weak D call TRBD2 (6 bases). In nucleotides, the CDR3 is TGTGCCAGCCCCCCTCTAGCGATAAATTTAACAGATACGCAGTATTTT. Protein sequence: CASPPLAINLTDTQYF.